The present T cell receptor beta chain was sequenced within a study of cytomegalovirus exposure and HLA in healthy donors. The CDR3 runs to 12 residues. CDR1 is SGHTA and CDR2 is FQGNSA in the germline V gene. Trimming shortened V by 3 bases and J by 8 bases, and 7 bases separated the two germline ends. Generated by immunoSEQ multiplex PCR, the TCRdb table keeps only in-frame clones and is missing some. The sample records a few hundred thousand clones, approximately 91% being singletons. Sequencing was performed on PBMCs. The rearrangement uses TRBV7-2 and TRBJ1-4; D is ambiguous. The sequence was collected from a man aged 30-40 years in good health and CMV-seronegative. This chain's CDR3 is CASSFNGEKLFF. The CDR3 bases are TGTGCCAGCAGCTTCAATGGCGAAAAACTGTTTTTT.